A selection of T cell receptor beta chains follows, all from one sample in a study of glioma-infiltrating T cells. TCRdb re-derived calls from the multiplex PCR reads in MiXCR, one entry per CDR3 protein. The table includes 100,000 to 150,000 distinct CDR3 sequences, about 22% detected once. Sequenced: glioma tissue, nonneoplastic brain tissue, or PBMCs (not recorded which). The receptors here all came from a human donor with low-grade glioma or glioblastoma, undergoing nonglioma brain surgery, or in good health (not recorded which). Both conserved end residues are part of each CDR3.

TRBV20-1,CSAILGDYTF
TRBV29-1,CSVGWNTEAFF
TRBV4-1,CASSHLGTDTQYF
TRBV4-1,CASSQRGAGNTIYF
TRBV7-9,CASSLTAAGNTIYF
TRBV7-2,CASSPRPKHEQFF
TRBV11-2,CASSSTGIQPQHF
TRBV3-1,CASRDRGLRNEQFF
TRBV20-1,CSAAADGLAKNIQYF
TRBV3-1,CASSQVKADTQYF
TRBV20-1,CSARQSGNEQFF
TRBV3-1,CASSQDNSPLHF
TRBV27,CASSLGQLNQPQHF
TRBV7-2,CASSPRLAGGSTDTQYF
TRBV9,CASNVGTGSPAETQYF
TRBV19,CASSILGLTEAFF
TRBV7-9,CASSLQGFTEAFF
TRBV4-1,CASSQDWTGMKETQYF
TRBV12-3/TRBV12-4,CASSLELGMHGYTF